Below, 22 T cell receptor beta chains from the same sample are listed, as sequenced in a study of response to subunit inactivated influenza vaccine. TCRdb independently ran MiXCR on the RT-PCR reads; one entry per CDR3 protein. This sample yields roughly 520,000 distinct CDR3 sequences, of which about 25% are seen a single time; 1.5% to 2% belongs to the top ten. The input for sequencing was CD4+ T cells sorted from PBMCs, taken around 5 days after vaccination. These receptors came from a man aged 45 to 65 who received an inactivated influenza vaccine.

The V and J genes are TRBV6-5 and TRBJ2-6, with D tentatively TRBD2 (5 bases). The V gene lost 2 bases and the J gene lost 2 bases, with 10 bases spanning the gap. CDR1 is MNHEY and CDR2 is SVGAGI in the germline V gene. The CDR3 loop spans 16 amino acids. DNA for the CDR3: TGTGCCAGCAGTTACAAGAAGAGGGCTGGGGCCAACGTCCTGACTTTC. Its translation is CASSYKKRAGANVLTF.

The CDR3 here is CASSMYRGLQETQYF. CDR3 in DNA: TGTGCCAGCAGTATGTACAGGGGATTGCAGGAGACCCAGTACTTC. V usage is TRBV28 and J usage is TRBJ2-5; 7 nucleotides line up with TRBD1. This CDR3 is built from 15 residues. Germline V gene sequence: CDR1 MDHEN, CDR2 SYDVKM. With V trimmed by 5 bases and J by 5 bases, 11 bases remained unmatched.

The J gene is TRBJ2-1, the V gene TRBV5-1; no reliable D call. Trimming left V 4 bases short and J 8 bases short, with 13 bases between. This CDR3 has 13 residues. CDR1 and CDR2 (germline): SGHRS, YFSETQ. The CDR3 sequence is CASSLYGWDEQFF. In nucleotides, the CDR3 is TGCGCCAGCAGCCTTTACGGGTGGGATGAGCAGTTCTTC.

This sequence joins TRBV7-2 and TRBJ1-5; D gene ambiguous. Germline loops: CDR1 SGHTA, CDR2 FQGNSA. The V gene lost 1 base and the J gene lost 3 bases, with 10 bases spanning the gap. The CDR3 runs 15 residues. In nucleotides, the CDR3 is TGTGCCAGCAGCTTAGAAACAGTGTTCAATCAGCCCCAGCATTTT. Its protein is CASSLETVFNQPQHF.

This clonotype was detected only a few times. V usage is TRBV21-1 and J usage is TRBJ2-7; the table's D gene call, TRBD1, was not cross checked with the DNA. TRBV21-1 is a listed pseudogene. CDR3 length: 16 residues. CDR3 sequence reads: CASSKARRRGGYEQYF. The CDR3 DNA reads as TGTGCCAGCAGCAAAGCCAGGCGGCGGGGGGGCTACGAGCAGTACTTC.

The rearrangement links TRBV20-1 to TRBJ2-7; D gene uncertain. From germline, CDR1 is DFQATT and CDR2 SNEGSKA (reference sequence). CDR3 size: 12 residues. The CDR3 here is CLLQRASYEQYF. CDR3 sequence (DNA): TGCCTACTTCAAAGGGCGTCCTACGAGCAGTACTTC.

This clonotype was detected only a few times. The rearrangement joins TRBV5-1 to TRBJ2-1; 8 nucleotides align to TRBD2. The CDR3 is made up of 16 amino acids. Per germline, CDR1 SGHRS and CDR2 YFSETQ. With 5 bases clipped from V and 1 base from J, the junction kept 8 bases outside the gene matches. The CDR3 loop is CASRPGGGPSYNEQFF. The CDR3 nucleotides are TGCGCCAGCAGGCCCGGGGGGGGCCCATCCTACAATGAGCAGTTCTTC.

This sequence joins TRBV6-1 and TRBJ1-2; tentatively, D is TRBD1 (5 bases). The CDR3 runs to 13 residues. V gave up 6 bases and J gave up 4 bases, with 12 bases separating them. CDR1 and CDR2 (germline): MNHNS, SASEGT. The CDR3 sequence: CASSPGGFYGYTF. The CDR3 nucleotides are TGTGCCAGCAGCCCGGGGGGGTTCTATGGCTACACCTTC.

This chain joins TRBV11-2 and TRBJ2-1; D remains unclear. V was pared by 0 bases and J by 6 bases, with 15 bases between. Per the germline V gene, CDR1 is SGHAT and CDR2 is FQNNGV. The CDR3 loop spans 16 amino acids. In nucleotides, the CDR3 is TGTGCCAGCAGCTTAGATCCAGGAAGGATCACCAATGAGCAGTTCTTC. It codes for CASSLDPGRITNEQFF.

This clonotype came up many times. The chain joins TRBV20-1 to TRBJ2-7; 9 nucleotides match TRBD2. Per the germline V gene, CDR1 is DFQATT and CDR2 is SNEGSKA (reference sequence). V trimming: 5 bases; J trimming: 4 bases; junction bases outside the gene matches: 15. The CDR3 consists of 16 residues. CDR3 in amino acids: CSAGKNSGGLTYEQYF. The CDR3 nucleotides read TGCAGTGCTGGAAAAAATAGCGGGGGCCTTACTTACGAGCAGTACTTC.

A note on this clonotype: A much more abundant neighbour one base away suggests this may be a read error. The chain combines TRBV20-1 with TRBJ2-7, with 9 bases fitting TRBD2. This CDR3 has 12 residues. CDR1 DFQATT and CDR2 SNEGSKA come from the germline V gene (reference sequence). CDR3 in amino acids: CSSRDGTSPQYF. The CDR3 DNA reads TGCAGTTCTAGAGATGGGACTAGCCCGCAGTACTTC.

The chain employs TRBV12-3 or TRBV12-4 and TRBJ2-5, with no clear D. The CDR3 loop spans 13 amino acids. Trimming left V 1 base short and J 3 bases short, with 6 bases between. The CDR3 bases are TGTGCCAGCAGTTTAGTAGAAAAAGAGACCCAGTACTTC. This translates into CASSLVEKETQYF.

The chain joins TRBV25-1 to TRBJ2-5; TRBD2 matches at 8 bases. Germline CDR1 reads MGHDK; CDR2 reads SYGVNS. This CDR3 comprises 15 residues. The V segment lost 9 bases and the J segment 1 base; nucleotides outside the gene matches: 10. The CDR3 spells CASRGAGGPQETQYF. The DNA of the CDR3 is TGTGCCAGTCGAGGGGCGGGGGGACCCCAAGAGACCCAGTACTTC.

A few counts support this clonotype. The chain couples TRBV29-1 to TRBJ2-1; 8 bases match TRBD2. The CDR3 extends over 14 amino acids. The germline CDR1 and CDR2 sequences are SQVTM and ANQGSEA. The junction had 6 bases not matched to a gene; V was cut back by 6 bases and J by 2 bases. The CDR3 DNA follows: TGCAGCGTGCCCGGGACTAGTGCCTACAATGAGCAGTTCTTC. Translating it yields CSVPGTSAYNEQFF.

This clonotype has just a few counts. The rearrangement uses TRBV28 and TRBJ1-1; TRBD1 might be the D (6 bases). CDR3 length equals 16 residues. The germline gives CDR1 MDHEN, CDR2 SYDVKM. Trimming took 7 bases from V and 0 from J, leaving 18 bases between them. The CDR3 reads CASKFFPGAMNTEAFF. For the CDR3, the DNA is TGTGCCAGCAAATTCTTCCCAGGGGCTATGAACACTGAAGCTTTCTTT.

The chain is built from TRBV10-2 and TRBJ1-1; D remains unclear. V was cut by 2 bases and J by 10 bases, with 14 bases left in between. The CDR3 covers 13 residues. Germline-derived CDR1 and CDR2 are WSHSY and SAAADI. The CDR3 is CASSEPRPRRAFF. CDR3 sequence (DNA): TGCGCCAGCAGTGAGCCTCGACCCCGACGAGCTTTCTTT.

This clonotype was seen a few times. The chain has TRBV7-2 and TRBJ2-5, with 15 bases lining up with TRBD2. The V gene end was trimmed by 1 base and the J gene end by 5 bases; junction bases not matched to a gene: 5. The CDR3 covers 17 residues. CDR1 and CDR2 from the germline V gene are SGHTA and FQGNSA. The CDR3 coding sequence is TGTGCCAGCAGCTTAGTCGGGACTAGCGGGGGGATGGAGACCCAGTACTTC. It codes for CASSLVGTSGGMETQYF. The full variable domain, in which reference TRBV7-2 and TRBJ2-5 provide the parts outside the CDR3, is GAGVSQSPSNKVTEKGKDVELRCDPISGHTALYWYRQSLGQGLEFLIYFQGNSAPDKSGLPSDRFSAERTGGSVSTLTIQRTQQEDSAVYLCASSLVGTSGGMETQYFGPGTRLLVL.

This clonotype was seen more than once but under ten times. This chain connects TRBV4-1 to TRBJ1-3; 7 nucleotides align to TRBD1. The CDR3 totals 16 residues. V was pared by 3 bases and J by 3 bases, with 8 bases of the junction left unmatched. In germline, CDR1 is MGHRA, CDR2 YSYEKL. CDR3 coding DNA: TGCGCCAGCAGCCAGACAGGGCCGGGCTTTGGAAACACCATATATTTT. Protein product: CASSQTGPGFGNTIYF.

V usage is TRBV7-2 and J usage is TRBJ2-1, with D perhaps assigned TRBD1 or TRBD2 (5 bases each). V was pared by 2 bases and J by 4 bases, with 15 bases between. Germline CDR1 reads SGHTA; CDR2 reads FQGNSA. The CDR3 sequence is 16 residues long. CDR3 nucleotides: TGTGCCAGCAGCTTAATTAGGGACCTGGGGTACAATGAGCAGTTCTTC. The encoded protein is CASSLIRDLGYNEQFF.

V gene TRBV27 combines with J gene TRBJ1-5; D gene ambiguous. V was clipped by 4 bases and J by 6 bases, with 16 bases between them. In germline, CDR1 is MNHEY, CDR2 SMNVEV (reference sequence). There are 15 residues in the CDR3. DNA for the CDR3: TGTGCCAGCAGTTCCGCCTATCGCAGTGGTCAGCCCCAGCATTTT. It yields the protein CASSSAYRSGQPQHF.

This chain's CDR3 is CASSSPQRRSGELFF. CDR3 DNA: TGTGCCAGCAGTTCCCCCCAGAGGCGATCCGGGGAGCTGTTTTTT. The rearrangement joins TRBV12-3 or TRBV12-4 to TRBJ2-2; D gene ambiguous. The ends were cut back, 4 bases at V and 6 bases at J, with 15 bases in the middle. The length of the CDR3 is 15 residues.

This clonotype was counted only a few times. The CDR3 spells CASSYIRSGAWVEQFF. CDR3 DNA sequence: TGTGCCAGCAGTTATATTCGGTCAGGGGCCTGGGTTGAGCAGTTCTTC. The chain carries TRBV6-5 and TRBJ2-1; possible D gene TRBD1, 6 bases. V shed 3 bases and J shed 9 bases, with 21 bases lying between them. In germline, CDR1 is MNHEY, CDR2 SVGAGI. The CDR3 totals 16 residues.